The subject of this entry is one T cell receptor beta chain. This clonotype has more than one count but fewer than ten. Its specific antigen is unknown. The input lacks base qualities; no much larger clone sits a single base away. The source of the sample is a study of blood T cells in healthy people across ages (dated by TCRdb to between 2014 and 2017). About the study as a whole: In model experiments, roughly one uniquely barcoded TCR beta cDNA molecule per two T cells was captured by template switching. Age-related changes in TCR beta repertoire diversity were measured in the study by deep sequencing normalized with unique cDNA molecular identifiers. The donors were divided into four age groups: young (average approximately 17 years), middle-aged (approximately 41), aged (under 70) and long-lived (82). Donors of different ages were randomly distributed across sequencing lanes to avoid experimental bias. For two donors (one aged 18 to 30 and one aged 80 or older), the study analyzed two additional independent replicas of 1 million unique cDNA reads from the same blood draw.

Overall results and qualifications from the work: Bulk unsorted PBMC profiling prevented conclusive comparison of naive and antigen-experienced compartments. As age increased, observed TCR beta diversity per million T cells dropped in a roughly linear way, and a significant reduction was already evident by age 40. Compared with the aged group, the long-lived group had more naive CD4+ T cells, fewer expanded clones and increased TCR diversity, a pattern suggesting age selection. Estimates of total diversity based on one million sequenced T cells were considered lower bounds and underestimates. There was a strong correlation between observed TCR beta diversity and the percentage of naive T cells measured by flow cytometry. Because donor CMV infection status was unknown, age-related changes in expanded clonotypes were potentially confounded.

Libraries came from 5' RACE. Sequenced on an Illumina HiSeq 2500. A second about 7 to 11 cycle PCR used a sample-barcoded 5' primer and a J-beta primer mix. Each TCR beta cDNA molecule received a unique molecular identifier from a template-switch 5' adaptor carrying 12 random nucleotides. Each sample yielded at least 3 million CDR3-containing paired-end reads. First-strand cDNA was synthesized from all RNA with the Mint cDNA synthesis kit, primed by a TRBC-specific oligonucleotide. Following uracil-DNA glycosylase treatment, a first 18-cycle PCR with universal primers M1SS and BC2_uni_R was performed on all cDNA. As for how the authors treated the data: Each sample was normalized by randomly selecting 1 million high-quality reads, each carrying a distinct molecular identifier. Reads with shared molecular identifiers were discarded instead of being binned into consensus sequences. MiTCR, set to a Q25 quality threshold and the strictest error-elimination algorithm, was used for CDR3 identification, clonotype clustering and error correction. Lower-bound total TCR beta diversity was estimated with a nonparametric unseen species model using Euler transformation. Using fastp at Q25 and MiXCR, TCRdb reprocessed the public reads and kept productive beta chains. Merged by CDR3 protein, the rows form single entries marked with the most common genes and DNA. The V and J calls were not made by the authors but by TCRdb's processing. A total of hundreds of thousands of distinct CDR3 sequences appear in this sample, approximately 47% of them only once. The ten largest clones represent under 65% of the sample.

Cut back by 0 bases and 1 base, the V and J ends lie 12 bases apart. The CDR3 goes from the cysteine to the phenylalanine over 15 residues. Kept here is only the CDR3 DNA, which spans 45 bases and is read in frame from base 1. Based on the germline V gene (reference sequence), the CDR1 and CDR2 sequences are DFQATT and SNEGSKA. Systemically healthy Caucasian individuals from Russia, 35 to 50 in total and aged roughly 6 to 100 years, were included as donors. Around 9.8 milliliters of peripheral blood were collected from each donor into EDTA-treated Vacutainer tubes. Ficoll-Paque density-gradient centrifugation was used to isolate PBMCs, with at least 6.5 million per sample. Total RNA, at least 5 micrograms per sample, was extracted from PBMCs with Trizol reagent. Naive CD45RAhigh/CD27high T cell percentages were measured by flow cytometry on a PBMC aliquot from every donor.

Sequenced material: blood. This receptor was identified in a man in his sixties in good health. Here the chain combines TRBV20-1 and TRBJ2-5, with the D gene call left open. This receptor has the CDR3 CSARDRSVPQETQYF. The sequenced DNA: TGCAGTGCTAGAGATAGGAGCGTCCCCCAAGAGACCCAGTACTTC.